A selection of T cell receptor beta chains follows, all from one sample in a study of shared clonotypes between healthy human individuals. Sequencing used immunoSEQ multiplex PCR; TCRdb keeps in-frame clones, though not all of them. The sample records about 1.5 million clones, around 95% being singletons. The sequenced sample consisted of naive CD4+ T cells sorted from blood. These receptors came from a man under 40 in good health. Both conserved end residues are part of each CDR3. D genes are given only for firm matches. The listing skips clone size in some rows; elsewhere it reads once, few, many or a size class.

clone size,D gene,V gene,J gene,CDR3 DNA,CDR3 protein
-,-,TRBV9,TRBJ2-7,TGTGCCAGCAGCCCCTTGGACTACCCCTACGAGCAGTACTTC,CASSPLDYPYEQYF
-,-,TRBV6-1,TRBJ1-1,TGTGCCAGCAGTGAAGGGACACTGAACACTGAAGCTTTCTTT,CASSEGTLNTEAFF
-,-,TRBV19,TRBJ1-2,TGTGCCAGTAGTATCCGGACCGAGTATGGCTACACCTTC,CASSIRTEYGYTF
-,-,TRBV29-1,TRBJ2-7,TGCAGCGCAATCACAGGGTCCAACGAGCAGTACTTC,CSAITGSNEQYF
-,-,TRBV10-3,TRBJ2-2,TGTGCCATCAGTGAAGTCGCCCCCGGTGGGGGTTACACCGGGGAGCTGTTTTTT,CAISEVAPGGGYTGELFF
-,-,TRBV18,TRBJ1-1,TGTGCCAGCTCACCGAAGTTAGCCCTTATGAACACTGAAGCTTTCTTT,CASSPKLALMNTEAFF
-,TRBD2,TRBV28,TRBJ2-1,TGTGCCAGCAGTGCCCTAGTAGGACTAGCCGGCAATGAGCAGTTCTTC,CASSALVGLAGNEQFF
-,TRBD1,TRBV5-5,TRBJ1-1,TGTGCCAGCAGCCCCCCCGGGACAGGGCCGAACACTGAAGCTTTCTTT,CASSPPGTGPNTEAFF
-,-,TRBV18,TRBJ1-5,TGTGCCAGCTCAGAGAGACCGGGGAAACCCCTTAGCAATCAGCCCCAGCATTTT,CASSERPGKPLSNQPQHF
once,TRBD2,TRBV9,TRBJ2-7,TGTGCCAGCAGCGTAGGCGGGACTACCGTCTACGAGCAGTACTTC,CASSVGGTTVYEQYF
once,-,TRBV18,TRBJ2-5,TGTGCCAGCTCACTAGGAAGTCCACAAGAGACCCAGTACTTC,CASSLGSPQETQYF
-,TRBD1,TRBV27,TRBJ1-1,TGTGCCAGCAGTTTCCGGGACAGAAGAAACACTGAAGCTTTCTTT,CASSFRDRRNTEAFF
-,-,TRBV4-3,TRBJ1-1,TGCGCCAGCAGCCAAGCTTCGGCTGAGAACACTGAAGCTTTCTTT,CASSQASAENTEAFF
-,TRBD1,TRBV9,TRBJ2-5,TGTGCCAGCAGCCGCTTACCCGGGACAGGGTTGGTGCGAGAGACCCAGTACTTC,CASSRLPGTGLVRETQYF
-,TRBD2,TRBV5-6,TRBJ2-1,TGTGCCAGCAGCCTACCCCTTAGGGCGGGAGGGCCGGAGGAGCAGTTCTTC,CASSLPLRAGGPEEQFF
few,-,TRBV2,TRBJ1-1,TGTGCCAGCAGTGATCGGACCCTTGGGACTGAAGAAGAAGCTTTCTTT,CASSDRTLGTEEEAFF
-,TRBD1,TRBV11-2,TRBJ2-7,TGTGCCAGCAGTCAAGCCAGGGGGCCCTACGAGCAGTACTTC,CASSQARGPYEQYF
-,-,TRBV28,TRBJ1-1,TGTGCCAGCAGTAGAGGCGATCGGCCTGAAGCTTTCTTT,CASSRGDRPEAFF
-,TRBD2,TRBV7-6,TRBJ2-7,TGTGCCAGCAGCTTGGGACTAGCGGATTACGAGCAGTACTTC,CASSLGLADYEQYF
-,TRBD1,TRBV6-5,TRBJ1-5,TGTGCCAGCAGTTTTACAGGGGGAGGTCAGCCCCAGCATTTT,CASSFTGGGQPQHF
-,-,TRBV28,TRBJ1-2,TGTGCCAGCAGTTTGATACAGAACTATGGCTACACCTTC,CASSLIQNYGYTF
-,-,TRBV11-3,TRBJ2-3,TGTGCCAGCAGTATTGGGACCGGCACAGATACGCAGTATTTT,CASSIGTGTDTQYF
once,TRBD2,TRBV15,TRBJ2-2,TGTGCCACCAGGGGTAGACTAGCGGGAGGAACCGGGGAGCTGTTTTTT,CATRGRLAGGTGELFF
-,TRBD2,TRBV2,TRBJ2-7,TGTGCCAGCAGGCGAGCGGGAGGGCCCAACGAGCAGTACTTC,CASRRAGGPNEQYF
-,-,TRBV6-6,TRBJ2-3,TGTGCCAGCAGAACCACAGGGACAGATACGCAGTATTTT,CASRTTGTDTQYF
-,TRBD1,TRBV18,TRBJ2-7,TGTGCCAGCTCGCCCCTTTCCGGACGGACAGGGTCCTACGAGCAGTACTTC,CASSPLSGRTGSYEQYF
-,-,TRBV9,TRBJ1-2,TGTGCCAGCAGTCCGATGTTACTGGGCTACACCTTC,CASSPMLLGYTF
-,-,TRBV29-1,TRBJ2-2,TGCAGCGCCCCGAGGCCGACATCGGCGAACACCGGGGAGCTGTTTTTT,CSAPRPTSANTGELFF
-,-,TRBV7-6,TRBJ1-1,TGTGCCAGCAGCTTAGGGGGCGCGTACACTGAAGCTTTCTTT,CASSLGGAYTEAFF
-,-,TRBV5-1,TRBJ2-1,TGCGCCAGCAGCCACGGGGTAGCGGACTACAATGAGCAGTTCTTC,CASSHGVADYNEQFF
-,-,TRBV18,TRBJ2-1,TGTGCCAGCTCACCTCTTGTGACCCCACCTAATGAGCAGTTCTTC,CASSPLVTPPNEQFF
once,TRBD2,TRBV11-3,TRBJ2-7,TGTGCCAGCAGGCGAGTAGCGGGTCGGGAGCAGTACTTC,CASRRVAGREQYF
-,-,TRBV7-2,TRBJ1-3,TGTGCCAGCAGCTTAAGCAACTGGCCCCAAAGCTCTGGAAACACCATATATTTT,CASSLSNWPQSSGNTIYF
-,-,TRBV7-2,TRBJ1-4,TGTGCCAGCCGCGGGATTTTTAATGAAAAACTGTTTTTT,CASRGIFNEKLFF
-,TRBD1,TRBV7-2,TRBJ1-1,TGTGCCAGCAGCTCCCAGGGGGCTAGGACTGAAGCTTTCTTT,CASSSQGARTEAFF
-,TRBD1,TRBV30,TRBJ1-1,TGTGCCTGGGACAGGGCGAGGGGGAACACTGAAGCTTTCTTT,CAWDRARGNTEAFF
-,TRBD2,TRBV7-9,TRBJ2-7,TGTGCCAGCAGCCCTTTAGCCAGCGGGAGTAGGGGGGGCACCTACGAGCAGTACTTC,CASSPLASGSRGGTYEQYF
-,TRBD2,TRBV4-1,TRBJ2-1,TGCGCCAGTAGACTACGGGGGGAGGGAAATGAGCAGTTCTTC,CASRLRGEGNEQFF
-,-,TRBV10-3,TRBJ1-2,TGTGCCACAGCTCCCGGGACCGACTATGGCTACACCTTC,CATAPGTDYGYTF
-,-,TRBV5-1,TRBJ2-1,TGCGCCAGCAGCTTGAGTTCCGGGTACAATGAGCAGTTCTTC,CASSLSSGYNEQFF
-,TRBD1,TRBV4-1,TRBJ1-3,TGCGCCAGCAGCCAAGGGACAGGGGTTGGAAACACCATATATTTT,CASSQGTGVGNTIYF
-,-,TRBV28,TRBJ1-2,TGTGCCAGCAGTGTTGGGTCGGCGTATGGCTACACCTTC,CASSVGSAYGYTF
-,-,TRBV21-1,TRBJ2-7,TGTGCCAGCAGCCAAATACAGGGGATGTTCTCCTACGAGCAGTACTTC,CASSQIQGMFSYEQYF
-,-,TRBV4-2,TRBJ2-2,TGTGCCAGCAGCCAAGGGCAGGGGCGAAACGGGGAGCTGTTTTTT,CASSQGQGRNGELFF
-,-,TRBV4-1,TRBJ1-4,TGCGCCAGCAGCTCCTACGACAGGCCAACTAATGAAAAACTGTTTTTT,CASSSYDRPTNEKLFF
-,TRBD2,TRBV5-1,TRBJ2-5,TGCGCCAGCAGCTTGGGACTAGCCGACTTCCAAGAGACCCAGTACTTC,CASSLGLADFQETQYF
-,-,TRBV28,TRBJ1-2,TGTGCCAGCAGCCTAGGGGGGGCGAAAGGCTACACCTTC,CASSLGGAKGYTF
-,-,TRBV6-6,TRBJ1-4,TGTGCCAGCAGTTACTCGCCAGGACTTGAAAAACTGTTTTTT,CASSYSPGLEKLFF
-,-,TRBV5-1,TRBJ1-4,TGCGCCAGCAGTTTGGACGGCCGAACTAATGAAAAACTGTTTTTT,CASSLDGRTNEKLFF